This T cell receptor beta chain was found in a study of T cell changes during pregnancy in multiple sclerosis. Between the trimmed V and J ends, which lost 3 bases and 5 bases, there was a span of 17 bases. Germline-derived CDR1 and CDR2 are SGDLS and YYNGEE. The CDR3 totals 15 residues. Here immunoSEQ multiplex PCR was the method, and the copy in TCRdb shows in-frame clones only, minus some. The table has 50,000 to 55,000 clones, around nine tenths seen once. The V gene is TRBV9, the J gene TRBJ2-5; weak D call: TRBD2 (5 bases). This specimen consisted of CD4+ T cells from peripheral blood mononuclear cells, obtained in the third trimester of pregnancy. This receptor was taken from a female donor with multiple sclerosis, enrolled in a pregnancy study. The CDR3 DNA sequence: TGTGCCAGCAGCGCCTTGACATCCCCGGGGGAGACCCAGTACTTC. Translation gives CASSALTSPGETQYF.